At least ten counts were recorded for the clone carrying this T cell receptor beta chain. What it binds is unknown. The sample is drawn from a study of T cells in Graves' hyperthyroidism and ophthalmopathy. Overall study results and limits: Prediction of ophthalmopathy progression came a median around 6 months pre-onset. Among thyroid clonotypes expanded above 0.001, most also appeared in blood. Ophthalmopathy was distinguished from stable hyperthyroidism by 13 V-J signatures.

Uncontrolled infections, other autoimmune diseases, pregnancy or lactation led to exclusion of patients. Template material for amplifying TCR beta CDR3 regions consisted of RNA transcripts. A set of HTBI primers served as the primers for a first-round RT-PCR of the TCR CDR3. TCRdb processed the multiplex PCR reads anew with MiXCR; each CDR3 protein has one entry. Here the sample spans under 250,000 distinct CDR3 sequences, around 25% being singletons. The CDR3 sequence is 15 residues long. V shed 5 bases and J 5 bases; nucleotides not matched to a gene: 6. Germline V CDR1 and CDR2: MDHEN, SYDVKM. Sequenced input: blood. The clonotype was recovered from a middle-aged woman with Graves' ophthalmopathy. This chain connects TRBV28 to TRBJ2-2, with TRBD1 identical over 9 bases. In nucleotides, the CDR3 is TGTGCCAGCAGTCAAACAGGGGGCGCGACCGGGGAGCTGTTTTTT. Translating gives CASSQTGGATGELFF.